Following are 21 T cell receptor beta chains from one sample sequenced in a study of control samples from healthy donors and cancer patients. Sequenced by immunoSEQ multiplex PCR; TCRdb stores in-frame clones only, minus some. The top ten clones hold over 2.5% of a sample with 120,000 or so clones, about 90% of them seen once. Sample: blood. These receptors originate from a man between 60 and 75 years old in good health.

This chain joins TRBV11-2 and TRBJ2-5; D might be TRBD1 or TRBD2, each matching 6 bases. The CDR3 loop spans 15 amino acids. Trimming pared 5 bases from V and 5 bases from J, leaving 18 bases between. CDR1 and CDR2 from the germline V gene are SGHAT and FQNNGV. The CDR3 spells CASSPLRGGRETQYF. In DNA, the CDR3 is TGTGCCAGCAGCCCTTTGCGAGGGGGGAGGGAGACCCAGTACTTC. Full variable domain (rest looked up from reference TRBV11-2 and TRBJ2-5): EAGVAQSPRYKIIEKRQSVAFWCNPISGHATLYWYQQILGQGPKLLIQFQNNGVVDDSQLPKDRFSAERLKGVDSTLKIQPAKLEDSAVYLCASSPLRGGRETQYFGPGTRLLVL.

The chain carries TRBV27 and TRBJ2-7; D is perhaps TRBD1 (6 bases). Germline V gene sequence: CDR1 MNHEY, CDR2 SMNVEV (reference sequence). Trimming removed 2 bases from V and 6 bases from J, with 11 bases in between. This CDR3 is built from 13 residues. CDR3 residues: CASSLGSRGEQYF. As DNA, the CDR3 is TGTGCCAGCAGTTTAGGGTCCAGGGGCGAGCAGTACTTC.

The V and J genes are TRBV18 and TRBJ2-7, with 7 bases that match TRBD1. The CDR3 loop spans 16 amino acids. Germline-derived CDR1 and CDR2 are KGHSH and LQKENI. V trimming: 0 bases; J trimming: 3 bases; junction bases outside the gene matches: 8. The CDR3 sequence: CASSPPSGTEIYEQYF. In DNA, the CDR3 is TGTGCCAGCTCACCACCCTCCGGGACAGAGATCTACGAGCAGTACTTC.

This clone has a handful of counts. The chain employs TRBV27 and TRBJ2-2; possibly TRBD1 for D (6 bases). Per germline, CDR1 MNHEY and CDR2 SMNVEV (reference sequence). Trimming took 6 bases from V and 2 from J, leaving 22 bases between them. The CDR3 has 18 residues. The CDR3, as DNA: TGTGCCAGCAGCCTATCAGAGGGGGTCCCGACAAACACCGGGGAGCTGTTTTTT. As protein: CASSLSEGVPTNTGELFF.

V and J are TRBV28 and TRBJ2-7; D not certain. Trimming shortened V by 8 bases and J by 4 bases, and 18 bases separated the two germline ends. The germline V gene has CDR1 MDHEN and CDR2 SYDVKM. CDR3 length: 14 amino acids. The DNA for the CDR3 is TGTGCCAGCCTCCGGTTAGGTCAGGTTTACGAGCAGTACTTC. This gives the protein CASLRLGQVYEQYF.

J is TRBJ1-1 and V is TRBV7-8; 7 nucleotides match TRBD1. This CDR3 spans 14 amino acids. Germline V gene lookup returns CDR1 SGHVS and CDR2 FQNEAQ. V was clipped by 5 bases and J by 2 bases; unmatched bases: 5. In DNA form, the CDR3 reads TGTGCCAGCAGCCGCACAGGGGTCAACACTGAAGCTTTCTTT. Encoded protein: CASSRTGVNTEAFF.

Details on this clone: Other DNA sequences in this sample translate to the same CDR3. The rearrangement uses TRBV18 and TRBJ1-1; D is uncertain. V was shortened by 3 bases and J by 5 bases, with 7 bases between the two germline ends. Germline V gene lookup returns CDR1 KGHSH and CDR2 LQKENI. The CDR3 consists of 12 residues. CDR3 loop: CASSPVGTEAFF. The CDR3 DNA reads TGTGCCAGCTCACCGGTGGGAACTGAAGCTTTCTTT.

This sequence joins TRBV7-6 and TRBJ2-2; 9 nucleotides agree with TRBD1. The CDR3 spans 16 residues. CDR1 and CDR2 from the germline V gene are SGHVS and FNYEAQ. V lost 5 bases and J lost 4; bases outside the gene matches: 8. CDR3 DNA sequence: TGTGCCAGCAGCCCCGGGACAGGGCCCTCCACCGGGGAGCTGTTTTTT. This encodes CASSPGTGPSTGELFF.

This chain uses TRBV5-1 with TRBJ1-3; 11 positions match TRBD1. Germline CDR1 is SGHRS and CDR2 is YFSETQ. The J segment lost 3 bases and the V segment lost 6 bases, leaving 8 bases of the junction unmatched. This CDR3 is 16 amino acids long. The chain's CDR3 is CASKTGTGGLGNTIYF. Written as DNA, the CDR3 is TGCGCCAGCAAGACCGGGACAGGGGGGCTTGGAAACACCATATATTTT.

V and J are TRBV7-9 and TRBJ2-2; no clear D gene. Germline assignment: CDR1 SEHNR and CDR2 FQNEAQ (reference sequence). V gave up 6 bases and J gave up 4 bases, with 6 bases separating them. The CDR3 consists of 12 residues. In nucleotides, the CDR3 is TGTGCCAGCAGACCCTCCACCGGGGAGCTGTTTTTT. Residues: CASRPSTGELFF.

This chain joins TRBV5-6 and TRBJ2-1, with TRBD2 matching 11 bases. The CDR3 runs 15 residues. Germline trimming cut 6 bases from V and 9 bases from J; bases unmatched to any gene: 11. The V gene's germline CDR1 is SGHDT and CDR2 YYEEEE. CDR3: CASTSLAGASGEQFF. The CDR3 DNA sequence: TGTGCCAGCACCTCACTAGCGGGGGCGTCTGGTGAGCAGTTCTTC.

The chain combines TRBV18 with TRBJ1-1; no firm D call. Trimming took off 0 bases at V and 11 bases at J, with 10 bases between the two ends. From germline, CDR1 is KGHSH and CDR2 LQKENI. CDR3 size: 12 residues. The CDR3 is CASSPPRDTAFF. The CDR3 DNA reads as TGTGCCAGCTCACCACCGCGGGATACGGCTTTCTTT.

This sequence joins TRBV4-1 and TRBJ2-7; TRBD1 might be the D (5 bases). V lost 0 bases and J 9 bases, leaving 18 bases between the germline ends. The CDR3 consists of 15 residues. The germline gives CDR1 MGHRA, CDR2 YSYEKL. As DNA, the CDR3 is TGCGCCAGCAGCCAAGATAATCAGGGTGGTCGGCCGCAGTACTTC. This codes for CASSQDNQGGRPQYF.

The chain couples TRBV7-8 to TRBJ2-1; D is unclear. There are 14 residues in the CDR3. Germline-derived CDR1 and CDR2 are SGHVS and FQNEAQ. The ends were cut back, 5 bases at V and 5 bases at J, with 13 bases in the middle. The CDR3 DNA is TGTGCCAGCAGCCTCCCCAAGAACAACAATGAGCAGTTCTTC. Amino acids: CASSLPKNNNEQFF.

This clone has just a few counts. The chain employs TRBV10-1 and TRBJ2-1; 7 bases match TRBD2. CDR3 length equals 16 residues. Germline CDR1 and CDR2: WNHNN and SYGVQD (reference sequence). J lost 4 bases, V lost 4 bases, and 10 bases had no gene match. CDR3 sequence: CASSGEGLAVYNEQFF. CDR3 in DNA: TGCGCCAGCAGTGGAGAAGGGCTAGCGGTTTACAATGAGCAGTTCTTC.

V and J are TRBV5-4 and TRBJ2-7, with a weak D call TRBD2 (7 bases). The ends were cut back, 3 bases at V and 2 bases at J, with 12 bases in the middle. The CDR3 has 14 residues. Germline CDR1 is SGHNT and CDR2 is YYREEE (reference sequence). The CDR3: CASSSRGATYEQYF. The DNA for the CDR3 is TGTGCCAGCAGCTCCCGGGGGGCCACCTACGAGCAGTACTTC.

This chain links TRBV18 with TRBJ1-2; D perhaps matches TRBD1 (5 bases). Trimming pared 5 bases from V and 4 bases from J, leaving 20 bases between. CDR3 length: 16 amino acids. CDR1 and CDR2 (germline): KGHSH, LQKENI. The CDR3 DNA is TGTGCCAGCTCAGCCCCGATGGCAGGGAGCGGCTATGGCTACACCTTC. The encoded protein is CASSAPMAGSGYGYTF.

As concerns this clone: In the same sample, other DNA sequences code for this CDR3. V gene TRBV19 combines with J gene TRBJ1-5; D call uncertain. This CDR3 region has 12 residues. Between the trimmed V and J ends, which lost 3 bases and 2 bases, there was a span of 2 bases. CDR1 LNHDA and CDR2 SQIVND come from the germline V gene (reference sequence). The CDR3 protein is CASSIGNQPQHF. The CDR3 nucleotides read TGTGCCAGTAGTATCGGCAATCAGCCCCAGCATTTT.

This clone was recorded once. This chain links TRBV19 with TRBJ2-1, with TRBD2 identical over 15 bases. V trimming: 1 base; J trimming: 3 bases; junction bases outside the gene matches: 4. Germline V gives CDR1 LNHDA, CDR2 SQIVND (reference sequence). CDR3 size: 18 residues. CDR3 sequence reads: CASSIGTSGGVLYNEQFF. The CDR3 DNA sequence: TGTGCCAGTAGTATAGGGACTAGCGGGGGGGTCCTCTACAATGAGCAGTTCTTC.

The rearrangement joins TRBV4-2 to TRBJ1-6; D unclear. This CDR3 spans 13 amino acids. Germline lookup yields CDR1 LGHNA and CDR2 YNFKEQ. V dropped 0 bases and J dropped 10 bases, with 7 bases sitting between them. CDR3 sequence: CASSQDLESPLHF. The CDR3 DNA reads TGTGCCAGCAGCCAAGATCTTGAGTCACCCCTCCACTTT.

The J gene is TRBJ1-1, the V gene TRBV6-2 or TRBV6-3; D ambiguous. The CDR3 totals 14 residues. Germline values: CDR1 MNHEY, CDR2 SVGEGT. V shed 1 base and J shed 0 bases, with 6 bases lying between them. The CDR3 nucleotides are TGTGCCAGCAGTTACTTAGAGTTGAACACTGAAGCTTTCTTT. Translation: CASSYLELNTEAFF.